Listed here are 28 T cell receptor beta chains from one sample, sequenced in a study of T cells expressing NK-cell markers. TCRdb reanalyzed the 5' RACE reads, giving one entry per CDR3 protein sequence and no DNA. In total, the table holds 140,000 or so distinct CDR3 sequences. Material: blood T cells: a sorted CD56 or NKG2C T cell subset, CD4+ or CD8+ T cells, or bulk PBMC T cells (not recorded which). Every receptor here comes from a man between 18 and 35 years old in good health.

The V and J genes are TRBV25-1 and TRBJ2-1. The V gene's germline CDR1 is MGHDK and CDR2 SYGVNS. The CDR3 is made up of 13 amino acids. This chain's CDR3 is CASSGRLNNEQFF.

The CDR3 loop reads CATRLAGGPPDTQYF. The chain recombines TRBV7-8 with TRBJ2-3; TCRdb designates TRBD2, a call that cannot be tested without DNA. The germline CDR1 and CDR2 sequences are SGHVS and FQNEAQ. The CDR3 extends over 15 amino acids.

The chain is built from TRBV4-1 and TRBJ2-5; TCRdb picks TRBD1, but there is no DNA to check that call. Per the germline V gene, CDR1 is MGHRA and CDR2 is YSYEKL. The CDR3 runs to 17 residues. The CDR3 sequence: CASSQDKGQGPQETQYF.

The V gene is TRBV7-8, the J gene TRBJ2-3. Germline-derived CDR1 and CDR2 are SGHVS and FQNEAQ. The CDR3 totals 13 residues. The CDR3 protein is CASRNYGPDTQYF.

This chain uses TRBV20-1 with TRBJ1-2. The germline V gene has CDR1 DFQATT and CDR2 SNEGSKA (reference sequence). There are 13 residues in the CDR3. CDR3 loop: CSALTGVRIFYTF.

This rearrangement joins TRBV20-1 to TRBJ2-2; the TRBD2 assignment by TCRdb is unverifiable without DNA. Germline CDR1 DFQATT, CDR2 SNEGSKA (reference sequence). CDR3 length equals 16 residues. CDR3 sequence: CSARDRLAALSGELFF.

CDR3 region: CASSGTRNNEQFF. The V and J genes are TRBV6-6 and TRBJ2-1; lacking DNA, the TRBD2 call made by TCRdb goes unchecked. The CDR3 extends over 13 amino acids. CDR1 MNHNY and CDR2 SVGAGI come from the germline V gene (reference sequence).

V usage is TRBV28 and J usage is TRBJ1-2; TCRdb's D call of TRBD1 is untestable without DNA. This CDR3 comprises 13 residues. The germline gives CDR1 MDHEN, CDR2 SYDVKM. The CDR3 spells CASSYRSNYGYTF.

This chain uses TRBV7-2 with TRBJ2-2; without DNA, the TCRdb call of TRBD2 cannot be checked. The CDR3 sequence is 14 residues long. Germline V gene data show CDR1 as SGHTA and CDR2 as FQGNSA. CDR3 region: CADDTGLSPRELFF.

The chain joins TRBV29-1 to TRBJ2-7; the D gene TCRdb calls, TRBD1, cannot be checked with no DNA. The CDR3 runs 11 residues. The V gene's germline CDR1 is SQVTM and CDR2 ANQGSEA. The CDR3 sequence is CSVVWGVEQYF.

The rearrangement uses TRBV12-3 or TRBV12-4 and TRBJ1-2; TCRdb names TRBD1, which stays unverified in the absence of DNA. CDR3 length: 14 amino acids. This CDR3 is CASRGQGGYYGYTF.

The chain employs TRBV7-9 and TRBJ2-3. This CDR3 has 14 amino acids. CDR1 is SEHNR and CDR2 is FQNEAQ in the germline V gene (reference sequence). CDR3 in amino acids: CASSFPRLTDTQYF.

The J gene is TRBJ2-3, the V gene TRBV28; TCRdb's D gene call, TRBD2, goes unchecked for lack of DNA. In germline, CDR1 is MDHEN, CDR2 SYDVKM. The CDR3 is 19 residues long. CDR3 region: CASSPPDREEITSTDTQYF. The whole variable domain, remainder taken from reference TRBV28 and TRBJ2-3, is DVKVTQSSRYLVKRTGEKVFLECVQDMDHENMFWYRQDPGLGLRLIYFSYDVKMKEKGDIPEGYSVSREKKERFSLILESASTNQTSMYLCASSPPDREEITSTDTQYFGPGTRLTVL.

The CDR3 is CASSPGQSGYTF. The V call is TRBV7-9, the J call TRBJ1-2; checking the TCRdb D call of TRBD1 is not possible without DNA. Germline V lookup: CDR1 SEHNR, CDR2 FQNEAQ (reference sequence). The CDR3 spans 12 residues.

The chain carries TRBV6-1 and TRBJ1-1; TCRdb selects TRBD1, and the lack of DNA leaves this call unchecked. Germline CDR1 is MNHNS and CDR2 is SASEGT. This CDR3 contains 13 residues. The CDR3 spells CASTGLGPTEAFF.

The rearrangement joins TRBV7-9 to TRBJ2-3; there is no DNA to check the TCRdb D call of TRBD1. The germline CDR1 and CDR2 sequences are SEHNR and FQNEAQ (reference sequence). CDR3 length: 16 amino acids. The CDR3: CASSEIRDPNVDTQYF.

The rearrangement joins TRBV28 to TRBJ1-1. This CDR3 comprises 14 residues. CDR1 MDHEN and CDR2 SYDVKM come from the germline V gene. The CDR3 loop reads CASSLADRNTEAFF.

The J gene is TRBJ1-4, the V gene TRBV7-6. The CDR3 runs 14 residues. Germline loops: CDR1 SGHVS, CDR2 FNYEAQ. The CDR3 is CASSSPGRNEKLFF.

The CDR3 region is CASSLGLATSYNEQFF. V usage is TRBV7-9 and J usage is TRBJ2-1. The CDR3 is made up of 16 amino acids. Germline V gives CDR1 SEHNR, CDR2 FQNEAQ (reference sequence).

The chain recombines TRBV24-1 with TRBJ2-7; checking the TCRdb D call of TRBD1 is not possible without DNA. The CDR3 loop spans 13 amino acids. From germline, CDR1 is KGHDR and CDR2 SFDVKD. CDR3 in amino acids: CATSSQGLGEQYF.

V and J are TRBV7-9 and TRBJ1-2; TCRdb calls TRBD1, which cannot be checked without DNA. CDR1 and CDR2 from the germline V gene are SEHNR and FQNEAQ (reference sequence). The CDR3 runs 15 residues. The CDR3 protein is CASSAGGAMDYGYTF.

J is TRBJ2-1 and V is TRBV28. The germline V gene has CDR1 MDHEN and CDR2 SYDVKM. This CDR3 comprises 12 residues. The CDR3 protein is CASSLWGSEQFF.

The chain is built from TRBV23-1 and TRBJ2-1; with no DNA, the TCRdb D assignment of TRBD2 cannot be verified. TRBV23-1 is an ORF; its function is uncertain. The CDR3 runs 18 residues. CDR3 sequence reads: CASSQCGSGRAFDNEQFF.

This sequence joins TRBV7-9 and TRBJ2-7. Germline loops: CDR1 SEHNR, CDR2 FQNEAQ (reference sequence). This CDR3 comprises 13 residues. This chain's CDR3 is CASRLAGEYEQYF. The full variable domain, in which reference TRBV7-9 and TRBJ2-7 provide the parts outside the CDR3, is DTGVSQNPRHKITKRGQNVTFRCDPISEHNRLYWYRQTLGQGPEFLTYFQNEAQLEKSRLLSDRFSAERPKGSFSTLEIQRTEQGDSAMYLCASRLAGEYEQYFGPGTRLTVT.

The V and J genes are TRBV7-9 and TRBJ1-4. Germline CDR1 is SEHNR and CDR2 is FQNEAQ (reference sequence). The CDR3 is 14 amino acids. CDR3 loop: CASSLAQEREKLFF.

V usage is TRBV10-3 and J usage is TRBJ2-7. The CDR3 runs to 15 residues. The V gene's germline CDR1 is ENHRY and CDR2 SYGVKD. The CDR3 reads CAISENEGNPYEQYF.

The genes are TRBV5-4 and TRBJ2-1. Germline values: CDR1 SGHNT, CDR2 YYREEE (reference sequence). The CDR3 has 16 amino acids. CDR3 sequence: CASSKPKRDSYNEQFF.

The chain uses TRBV4-1 and TRBJ2-7; TCRdb reports TRBD1, a call that lacks DNA to check it against. The CDR3 runs to 14 residues. Germline CDR1 reads MGHRA; CDR2 reads YSYEKL. Here the CDR3 reads CASSQGDRGHEQYF.